By sample fraction, the clone carrying this TCR beta chain is medium-sized (0.01 to 0.1%). Within a library made for alpha chains, this beta chain is off target, and its count is uninformative. Time point defined: sample taken at primary tumor resection. In each case, whole RNA from tumor, nontumor lung or frozen PBMC was sequenced unsorted. Samples were obtained from roughly 65 donors, all untreated early-stage non-small cell lung cancer patients. These data are taken from a study of spatial heterogeneity in lung cancer. Overall study context: Detection of beta-chain sequences consistently exceeded that of alpha-chain sequences. On average, each unique TCR and UMI combination appeared more than ten times in raw reads.

The V and J ends lost 4 bases and 4 bases respectively, with 10 bases between them. The CDR3 consists of 12 residues. The germline V gene encodes CDR1 SQVTM and CDR2 ANQGSEA. Each TCR cDNA molecule bore a unique molecular identifier. From the 5' RACE reads, TCRdb called clonotypes with MiXCR, one entry per CDR3 protein. The sample consists of 9,500 to 15,000 distinct CDR3 sequences, roughly 6.2% of them appearing once. The sequences come from normal lung tissue next to the tumor, collected at surgery. This TCR was recovered from a male donor with early-stage non-small cell lung cancer. The chain carries TRBV29-1 and TRBJ1-1; a possible D gene is TRBD1 (6 bases). CDR3 in amino acids: CSVGGALTEAFF. The CDR3 DNA reads TGCAGCGTTGGGGGGGCCCTCACTGAAGCTTTCTTT.